This T cell receptor (beta chain) was sequenced during a study of Graves' ophthalmopathy and Graves' hyperthyroidism. RNA transcripts were the source from which TCR beta CDR3 regions were amplified. A first-round RT-PCR used HTBI primers, followed by a second-round multiplex PCR. TCRdb reanalysed the multiplex PCR reads using MiXCR and keeps one entry per CDR3 protein. The data show some 150,000 distinct CDR3 sequences, with 35% to 45% seen just once and approximately 9% held by the top ten. V shed 5 bases and J 5 bases; nucleotides not matched to a gene: 4. The germline gives CDR1 SGHAT, CDR2 FQNNGV. CDR3 length equals 13 residues. There are many counts of this clonotype.

Material for sequencing was peripheral blood. The V gene is TRBV11-2, the J gene TRBJ2-7; 9 nucleotides agree with TRBD1. The receptor comes from a young man with Graves' ophthalmopathy. In nucleotides, the CDR3 is TGTGCCAGCAGCCGATGGGACAGGGACGAGCAGTACTTC. Its protein is CASSRWDRDEQYF.